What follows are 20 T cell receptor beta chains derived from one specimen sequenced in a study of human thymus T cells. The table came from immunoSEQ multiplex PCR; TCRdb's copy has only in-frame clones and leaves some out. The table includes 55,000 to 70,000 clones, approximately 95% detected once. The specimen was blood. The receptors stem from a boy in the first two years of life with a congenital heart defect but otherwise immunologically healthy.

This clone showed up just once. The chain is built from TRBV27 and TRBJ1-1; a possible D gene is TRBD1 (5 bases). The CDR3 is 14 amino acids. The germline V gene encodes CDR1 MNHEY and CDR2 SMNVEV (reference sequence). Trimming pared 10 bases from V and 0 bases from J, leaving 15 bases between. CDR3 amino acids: CATRRTRLNTEAFF. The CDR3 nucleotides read TGTGCCACCCGTCGGACACGCTTGAACACTGAAGCTTTCTTT.

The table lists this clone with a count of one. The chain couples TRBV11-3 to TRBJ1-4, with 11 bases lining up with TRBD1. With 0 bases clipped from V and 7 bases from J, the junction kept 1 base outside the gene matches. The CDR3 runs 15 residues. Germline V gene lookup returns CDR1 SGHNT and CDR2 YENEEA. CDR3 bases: TGTGCCAGCAGCTTAGATGGGACAGGGGGTGAAAAACTGTTTTTT. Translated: CASSLDGTGGEKLFF.

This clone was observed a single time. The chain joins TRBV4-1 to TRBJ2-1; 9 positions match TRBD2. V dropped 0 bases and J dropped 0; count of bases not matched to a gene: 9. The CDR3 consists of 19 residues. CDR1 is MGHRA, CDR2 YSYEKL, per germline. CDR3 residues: CASSQEEGGGAFSYNEQFF. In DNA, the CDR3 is TGCGCCAGCAGCCAAGAAGAAGGCGGGGGGGCCTTCTCCTACAATGAGCAGTTCTTC.

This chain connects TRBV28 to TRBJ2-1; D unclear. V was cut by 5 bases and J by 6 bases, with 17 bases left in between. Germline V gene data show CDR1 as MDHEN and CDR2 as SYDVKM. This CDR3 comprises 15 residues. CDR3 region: CASSQVPYYSNEQFF. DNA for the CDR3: TGTGCCAGCAGTCAGGTACCCTACTACTCCAATGAGCAGTTCTTC.

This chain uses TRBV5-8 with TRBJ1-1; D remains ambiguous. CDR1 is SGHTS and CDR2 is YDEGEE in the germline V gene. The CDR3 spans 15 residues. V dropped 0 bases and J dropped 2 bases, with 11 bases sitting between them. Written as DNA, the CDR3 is TGTGCCAGCAGCTTGGGGCTAAACCCAAACACTGAAGCTTTCTTT. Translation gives CASSLGLNPNTEAFF.

CDR3 bases: TGTGCCAGCAGATCACAGCTGCGCCCGGTCTACGAGCAGTACTTC. Translated, it gives CASRSQLRPVYEQYF. This chain uses TRBV28 with TRBJ2-7; unclear D gene. Trimming left V 6 bases short and J 3 bases short, with 18 bases between. Looked up from germline, CDR1 is MDHEN and CDR2 is SYDVKM. This CDR3 is 15 amino acids long.

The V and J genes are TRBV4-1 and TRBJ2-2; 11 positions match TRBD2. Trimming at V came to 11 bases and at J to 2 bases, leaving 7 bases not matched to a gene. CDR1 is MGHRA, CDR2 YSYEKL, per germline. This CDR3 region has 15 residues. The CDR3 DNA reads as TGCGCCGCCAGGGGGACTAGCGGCAACACCGGGGAGCTGTTTTTT. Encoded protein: CAARGTSGNTGELFF.

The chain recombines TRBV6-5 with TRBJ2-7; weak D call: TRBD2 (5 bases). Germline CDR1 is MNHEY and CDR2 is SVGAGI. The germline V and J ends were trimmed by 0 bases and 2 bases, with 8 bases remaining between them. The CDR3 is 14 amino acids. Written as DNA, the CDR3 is TGTGCCAGCAGTTACTCGTACGGGGCCTACGAGCAGTACTTC. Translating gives CASSYSYGAYEQYF.

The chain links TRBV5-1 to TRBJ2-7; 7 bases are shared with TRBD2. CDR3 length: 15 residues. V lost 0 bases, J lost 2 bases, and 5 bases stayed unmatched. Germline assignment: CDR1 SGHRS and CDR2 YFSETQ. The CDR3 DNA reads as TGCGCCAGCAGCTTGGTAGGCGGGAGTGCCTACGAGCAGTACTTC. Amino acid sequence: CASSLVGGSAYEQYF.

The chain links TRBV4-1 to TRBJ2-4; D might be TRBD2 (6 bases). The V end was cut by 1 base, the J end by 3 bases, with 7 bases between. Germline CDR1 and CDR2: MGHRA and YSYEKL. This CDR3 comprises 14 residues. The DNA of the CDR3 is TGCGCCAGCAGCCAAGCGGGAGTCAAAAACATTCAGTACTTC. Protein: CASSQAGVKNIQYF.

CDR3 amino acids: CASRDRQETQYF. As DNA, the CDR3 is TGTGCCAGCAGGGACAGACAAGAGACCCAGTACTTC. The V gene is TRBV2, the J gene TRBJ2-5; TRBD1 might be the D (6 bases). Germline values: CDR1 SNHLY, CDR2 FYNNEI. V was cut by 6 bases and J by 2 bases, with 7 bases left in between. The CDR3 extends over 12 amino acids.

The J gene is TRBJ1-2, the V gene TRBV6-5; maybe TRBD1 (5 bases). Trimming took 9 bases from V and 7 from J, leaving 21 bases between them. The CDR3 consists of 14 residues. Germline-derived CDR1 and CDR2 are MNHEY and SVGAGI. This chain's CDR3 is CASGKGRLTGGYTF. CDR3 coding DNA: TGTGCCAGTGGTAAAGGACGGTTAACAGGTGGCTACACCTTC.

In DNA, the CDR3 is TGTGCCAGCAGTTTATTCCCGGGACAAACTAATGAAAAACTGTTTTTT. The encoded protein is CASSLFPGQTNEKLFF. The rearrangement joins TRBV27 to TRBJ1-4; tentative D call: TRBD1 (6 bases). The germline CDR1 and CDR2 sequences are MNHEY and SMNVEV (reference sequence). V gave up 1 base and J gave up 1 base, with 10 bases separating them. This CDR3 has 16 amino acids.

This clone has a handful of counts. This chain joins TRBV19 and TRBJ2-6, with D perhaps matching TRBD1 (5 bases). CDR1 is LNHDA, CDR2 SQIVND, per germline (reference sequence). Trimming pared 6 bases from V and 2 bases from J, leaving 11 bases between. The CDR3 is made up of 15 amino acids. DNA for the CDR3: TGTGCCAGTAGAGAGCAGGGTACTGGGGCCAACGTCCTGACTTTC. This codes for CASREQGTGANVLTF.

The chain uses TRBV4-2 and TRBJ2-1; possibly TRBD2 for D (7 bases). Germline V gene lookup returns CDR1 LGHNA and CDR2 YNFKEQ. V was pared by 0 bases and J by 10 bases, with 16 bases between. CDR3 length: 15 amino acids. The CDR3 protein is CASSQDPGGPAEQFF. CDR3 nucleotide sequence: TGTGCCAGCAGCCAAGATCCCGGGGGGCCCGCGGAGCAGTTCTTC.

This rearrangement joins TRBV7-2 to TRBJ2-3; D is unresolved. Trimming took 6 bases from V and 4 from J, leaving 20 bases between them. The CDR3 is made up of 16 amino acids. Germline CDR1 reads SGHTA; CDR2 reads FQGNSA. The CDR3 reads CASRKDSLPGPDTQYF. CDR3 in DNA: TGTGCCAGCAGAAAAGATAGCCTTCCGGGTCCAGATACGCAGTATTTT.

DNA for the CDR3: TGTGCCAGTGGTAGGACCGGGGAGCTGTTTTTT. As protein: CASGRTGELFF. V gene TRBV19 combines with J gene TRBJ2-2; no clear D. V was cut by 8 bases and J by 5 bases, with 6 bases left in between. Germline-derived CDR1 and CDR2 are LNHDA and SQIVND (reference sequence). This CDR3 region has 11 residues.

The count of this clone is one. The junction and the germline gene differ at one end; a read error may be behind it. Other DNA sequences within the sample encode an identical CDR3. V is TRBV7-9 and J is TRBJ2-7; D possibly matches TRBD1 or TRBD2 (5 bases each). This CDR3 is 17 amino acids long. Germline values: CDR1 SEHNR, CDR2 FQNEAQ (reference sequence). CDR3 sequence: CASSLSGTSRDNYEQYF. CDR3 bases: TGCGCCAGCAGCTTATCCGGGACGAGCCGAGACAACTACGAGCAGTACTTC.

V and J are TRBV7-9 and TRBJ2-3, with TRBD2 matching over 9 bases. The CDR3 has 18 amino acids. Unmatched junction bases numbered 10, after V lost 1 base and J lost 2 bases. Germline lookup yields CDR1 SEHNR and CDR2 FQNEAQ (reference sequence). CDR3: CASSLGTGGRAHTDTQYF. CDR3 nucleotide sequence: TGTGCCAGCAGCTTAGGAACCGGCGGGAGGGCCCACACAGATACGCAGTATTTT.

The DNA of the CDR3 is TGTGCCAGTAGTATAGGGACAGCCGAGGGCACAGATACGCAGTATTTT. This sequence encodes CASSIGTAEGTDTQYF. This chain uses TRBV19 with TRBJ2-3, with a weak D call TRBD1 (6 bases). This CDR3 contains 16 residues. V shed 1 base and J shed 1 base, with 12 bases lying between them. Germline CDR1 is LNHDA and CDR2 is SQIVND (reference sequence).